This TCR beta chain was observed in a study of blood T cell repertoires in COVID-19. Clones were read by immunoSEQ multiplex PCR, and TCRdb kept only the in-frame ones, dropping some. The sample contains about 37,000 clones, approximately 88% of which appear only once. The TCR was taken from a human donor in a cohort sampled during active COVID-19. The sequencing sample was made of peripheral blood.

This CDR3 reads CASSLTGGGNTF. CDR3 in DNA: TGTGCCAGCAGCCTAACAGGGGGCGGGAACACCTTC. The chain links TRBV3-1 (or the pseudogene TRBV3-2) to TRBJ1-2, with 9 bases lining up with TRBD1. CDR3 length equals 12 residues. V was clipped by 4 bases and J by 12 bases; unmatched bases: 6. The germline V gene encodes CDR1 LGHDT and CDR2 YNNKEL (reference sequence).